Sequencing of this TCR beta chain was carried out in a study of regulatory T cells in long-lasting Graves disease. Study findings and constraints: Persistent Graves' patients showed a TCR diversity that was lower than that of newly diagnosed ones. Accuracy might have suffered from few samples. Between persistent patients, thousands of public clonotypes were shared, exceeding the roughly 940 shared between new patients.

Building of the TCR beta libraries involved iRepertoire HTBI primers and Arm-PCR of CDR3 regions. TCRdb re-called the multiplex PCR reads with MiXCR, one entry per CDR3 protein. The sample shows about 310,000 distinct CDR3 sequences, around a fifth of them seen only once. The time point is: persistent/refractory GD, antithyroid drugs over 5 years with positive TRAb. The TCR library was made from RNA extracted from PBMCs. As collected, the peripheral blood samples measured about 8.1 milliliters each and went into EDTA tubes. The sample holds many counts of this clonotype. Its target is not known. The source is a female donor with Graves disease. The specimen was peripheral blood mononuclear cells (PBMCs), collected when the disease was refractory, from a patient treated with antithyroid drugs.

The CDR3: CSARGVRANYEQYF. In nucleotides, the CDR3 is TGCAGTGCTAGAGGAGTGCGGGCCAACTACGAGCAGTACTTC. This chain connects TRBV20-1 to TRBJ2-7, with D tentatively TRBD2 (5 bases). V was clipped by 1 base and J by 3 bases, with 13 bases between them. The CDR3 is 14 amino acids. Germline CDR1 is DFQATT and CDR2 is SNEGSKA (reference sequence).